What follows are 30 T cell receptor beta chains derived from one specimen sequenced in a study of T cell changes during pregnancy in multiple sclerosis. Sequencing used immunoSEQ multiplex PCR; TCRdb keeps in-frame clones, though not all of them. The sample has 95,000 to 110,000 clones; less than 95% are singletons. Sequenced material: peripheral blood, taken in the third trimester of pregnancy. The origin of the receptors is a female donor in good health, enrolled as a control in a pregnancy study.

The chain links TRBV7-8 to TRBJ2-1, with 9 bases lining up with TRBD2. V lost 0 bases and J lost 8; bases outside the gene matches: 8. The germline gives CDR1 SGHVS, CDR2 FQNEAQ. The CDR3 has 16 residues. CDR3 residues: CASSLASAGGPYEQFF. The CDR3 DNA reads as TGTGCCAGCAGCTTAGCGTCGGCGGGGGGGCCTTATGAGCAGTTCTTC.

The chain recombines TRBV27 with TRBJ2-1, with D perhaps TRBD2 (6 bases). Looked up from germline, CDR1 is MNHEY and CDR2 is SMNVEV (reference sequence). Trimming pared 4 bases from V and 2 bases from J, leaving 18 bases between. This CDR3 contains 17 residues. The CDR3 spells CASSSPVGGTTYNEQFF. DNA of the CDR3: TGTGCCAGCAGTTCCCCAGTTGGGGGGACGACCTACAATGAGCAGTTCTTC.

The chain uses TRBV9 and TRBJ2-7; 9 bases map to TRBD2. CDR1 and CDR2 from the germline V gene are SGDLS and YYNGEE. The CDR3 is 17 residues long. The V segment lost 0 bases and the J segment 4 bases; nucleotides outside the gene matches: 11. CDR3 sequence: CASSVASSAGGAYEQYF. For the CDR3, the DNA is TGTGCCAGCAGCGTAGCCTCCTCCGCGGGGGGGGCTTACGAGCAGTACTTC.

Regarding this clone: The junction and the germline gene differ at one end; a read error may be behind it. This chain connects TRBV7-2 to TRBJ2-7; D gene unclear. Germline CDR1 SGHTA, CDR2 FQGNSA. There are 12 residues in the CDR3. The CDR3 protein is CASSLDFYEQYF. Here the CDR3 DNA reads TGTGCCAGCAGTTTAGACTTCTACGAGCAGTACTTC.

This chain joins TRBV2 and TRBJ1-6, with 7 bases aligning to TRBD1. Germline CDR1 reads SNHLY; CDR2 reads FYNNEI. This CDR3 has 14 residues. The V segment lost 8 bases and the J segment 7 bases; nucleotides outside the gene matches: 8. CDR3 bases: TGTGCCAGCGCCCCTGAGGGGGCAAATTCACCCCTCCACTTT. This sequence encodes CASAPEGANSPLHF.

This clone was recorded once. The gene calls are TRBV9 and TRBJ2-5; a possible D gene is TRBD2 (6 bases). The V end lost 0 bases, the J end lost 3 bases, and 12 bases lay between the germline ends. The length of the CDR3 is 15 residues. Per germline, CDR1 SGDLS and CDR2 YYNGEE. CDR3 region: CASSVGDSGKETQYF. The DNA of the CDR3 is TGTGCCAGCAGCGTAGGGGATAGCGGAAAAGAGACCCAGTACTTC.

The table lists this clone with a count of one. The CDR3 is CASSPYGDSGNSPLHF. The CDR3 bases are TGTGCCAGCAGCCCATATGGGGACAGCGGTAATTCACCCCTCCACTTT. This chain connects TRBV7-2 to TRBJ1-6; 7 bases map to TRBD1. Germline trimming cut 5 bases from V and 6 bases from J; bases unmatched to any gene: 10. CDR1 is SGHTA and CDR2 is FQGNSA in the germline V gene. This CDR3 has 16 residues. The whole variable domain, filled in from reference TRBV7-2 and TRBJ1-6, reads GAGVSQSPSNKVTEKGKDVELRCDPISGHTALYWYRQSLGQGLEFLIYFQGNSAPDKSGLPSDRFSAERTGGSVSTLTIQRTQQEDSAVYLCASSPYGDSGNSPLHFGNGTRLTVT.

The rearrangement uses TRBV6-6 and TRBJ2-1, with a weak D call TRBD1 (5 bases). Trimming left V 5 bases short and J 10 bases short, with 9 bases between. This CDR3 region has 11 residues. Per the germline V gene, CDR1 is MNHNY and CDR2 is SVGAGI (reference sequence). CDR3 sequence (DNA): TGTGCCAGCAGTGAGAAGGGGGAGCAGTTCTTC. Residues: CASSEKGEQFF.

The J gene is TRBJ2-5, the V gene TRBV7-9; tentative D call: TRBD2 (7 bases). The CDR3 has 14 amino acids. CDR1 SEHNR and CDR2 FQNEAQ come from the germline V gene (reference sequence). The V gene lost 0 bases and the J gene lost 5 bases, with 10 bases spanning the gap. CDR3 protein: CASSLAGGLETQYF. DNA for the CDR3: TGTGCCAGCAGCTTAGCGGGGGGGCTTGAGACCCAGTACTTC.

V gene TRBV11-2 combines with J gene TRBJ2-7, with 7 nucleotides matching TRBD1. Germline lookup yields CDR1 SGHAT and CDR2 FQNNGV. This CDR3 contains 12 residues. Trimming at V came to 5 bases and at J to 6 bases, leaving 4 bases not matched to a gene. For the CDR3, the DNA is TGTGCCAGCAGCACAGGGGTCGGCGAGCAGTACTTC. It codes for CASSTGVGEQYF.

The chain's CDR3 is CASTPGQGYEQYF. The CDR3 nucleotides are TGCGCCAGCACCCCGGGACAGGGCTACGAGCAGTACTTC. The chain uses TRBV4-3 and TRBJ2-7, with TRBD1 matching over 9 bases. With V trimmed by 7 bases and J by 3 bases, 4 bases remained unmatched. Looked up from germline, CDR1 is LGHNA and CDR2 is YSLEER. The CDR3 runs 13 residues.

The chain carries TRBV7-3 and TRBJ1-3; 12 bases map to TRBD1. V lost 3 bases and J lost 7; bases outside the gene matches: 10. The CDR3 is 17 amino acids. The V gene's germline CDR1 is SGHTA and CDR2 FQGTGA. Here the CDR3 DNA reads TGTGCCAGCAGCTTCTCACCACCGGGACAGGGGGCGAACACCATATATTTT. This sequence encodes CASSFSPPGQGANTIYF.

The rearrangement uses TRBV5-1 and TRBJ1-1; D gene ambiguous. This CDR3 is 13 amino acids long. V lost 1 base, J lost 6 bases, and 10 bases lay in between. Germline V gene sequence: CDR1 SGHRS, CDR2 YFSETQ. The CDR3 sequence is CASSLPSSSEAFF. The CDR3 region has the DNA TGCGCCAGCAGCTTGCCCTCCAGTTCTGAAGCTTTCTTT.

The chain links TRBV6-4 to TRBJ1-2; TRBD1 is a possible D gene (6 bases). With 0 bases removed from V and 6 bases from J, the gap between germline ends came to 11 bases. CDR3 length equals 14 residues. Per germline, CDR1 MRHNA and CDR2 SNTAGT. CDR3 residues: CASSDSTGGHGYTF. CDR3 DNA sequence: TGTGCCAGCAGTGACTCGACGGGGGGCCATGGCTACACCTTC.

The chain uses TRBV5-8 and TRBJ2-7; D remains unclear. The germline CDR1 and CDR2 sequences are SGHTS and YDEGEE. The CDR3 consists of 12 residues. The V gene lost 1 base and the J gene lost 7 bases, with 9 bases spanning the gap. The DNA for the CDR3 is TGTGCCAGCAGCTTGTCTCCCTCGGAGCAGTACTTC. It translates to CASSLSPSEQYF.

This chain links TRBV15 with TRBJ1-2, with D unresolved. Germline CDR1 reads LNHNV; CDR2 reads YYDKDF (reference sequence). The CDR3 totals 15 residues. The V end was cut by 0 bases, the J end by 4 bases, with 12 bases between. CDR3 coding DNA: TGTGCCACCAGCAGAGATCAGACCAGAGGCTATGGCTACACCTTC. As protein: CATSRDQTRGYGYTF.

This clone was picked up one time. This CDR3 is CASSLKGTSAARQETQYF. CDR3 bases: TGTGCCAGCAGCTTAAAAGGGACTAGCGCGGCCCGACAAGAGACCCAGTACTTC. The chain links TRBV7-3 to TRBJ2-5, with 10 bases matching TRBD2. The CDR3 has 18 residues. Germline V gives CDR1 SGHTA, CDR2 FQGTGA. Trimming cost V 1 base and J 2 bases; bases outside gene matches: 10. The full variable domain, in which reference TRBV7-3 and TRBJ2-5 provide the parts outside the CDR3, is GAGVSQTPSNKVTEKGKYVELRCDPISGHTALYWYRQSLGQGPEFLIYFQGTGAADDSGLPNDRFFAVRPEGSVSTLKIQRTERGDSAVYLCASSLKGTSAARQETQYFGPGTRLLVL.

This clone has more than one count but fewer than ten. CDR3 sequence reads: CASLGNNWGHEQFF. In DNA, the CDR3 is TGTGCCAGCCTCGGAAATAACTGGGGCCATGAGCAGTTCTTC. The chain carries TRBV11-2 and TRBJ2-1, with D possibly TRBD1 on 5 matching bases. V lost 8 bases to trimming and J lost 8 bases, with 19 bases between them. CDR1 is SGHAT, CDR2 FQNNGV, per germline. The CDR3 covers 14 residues.

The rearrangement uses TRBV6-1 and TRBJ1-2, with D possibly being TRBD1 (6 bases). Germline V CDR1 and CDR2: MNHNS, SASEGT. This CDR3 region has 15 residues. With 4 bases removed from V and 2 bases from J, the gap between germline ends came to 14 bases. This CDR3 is CASSVEDSLNYGYTF. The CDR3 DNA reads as TGTGCCAGCAGTGTGGAGGACAGCCTAAACTATGGCTACACCTTC.

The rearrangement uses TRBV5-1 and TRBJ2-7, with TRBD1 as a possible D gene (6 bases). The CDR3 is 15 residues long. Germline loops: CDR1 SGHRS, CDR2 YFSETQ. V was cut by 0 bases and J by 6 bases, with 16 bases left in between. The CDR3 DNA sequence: TGCGCCAGCAGCTTGGACAGGGACGTTTCGCTCGAGCAGTACTTC. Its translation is CASSLDRDVSLEQYF.

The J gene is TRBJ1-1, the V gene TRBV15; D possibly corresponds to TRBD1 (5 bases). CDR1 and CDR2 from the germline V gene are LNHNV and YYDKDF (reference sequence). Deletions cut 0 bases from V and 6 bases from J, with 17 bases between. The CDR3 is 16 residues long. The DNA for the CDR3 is TGTGCCACCAGCAGAGACCTTCTGGGGGGTGAAGCTGAAGCTTTCTTT. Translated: CATSRDLLGGEAEAFF.

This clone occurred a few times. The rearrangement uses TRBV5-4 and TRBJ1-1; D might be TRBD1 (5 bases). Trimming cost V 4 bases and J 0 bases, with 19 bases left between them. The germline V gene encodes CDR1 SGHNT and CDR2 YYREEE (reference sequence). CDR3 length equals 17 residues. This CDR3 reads CASSAYRRREVNTEAFF. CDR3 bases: TGTGCCAGCAGCGCCTACAGGAGAAGGGAGGTGAACACTGAAGCTTTCTTT.

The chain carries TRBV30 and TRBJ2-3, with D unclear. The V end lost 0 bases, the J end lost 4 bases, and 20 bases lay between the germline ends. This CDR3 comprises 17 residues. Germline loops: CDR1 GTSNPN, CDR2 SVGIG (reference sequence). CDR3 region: CAWSVFFGQGMADTQYF. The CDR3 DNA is TGTGCCTGGAGTGTCTTCTTTGGGCAAGGTATGGCAGATACGCAGTATTTT.

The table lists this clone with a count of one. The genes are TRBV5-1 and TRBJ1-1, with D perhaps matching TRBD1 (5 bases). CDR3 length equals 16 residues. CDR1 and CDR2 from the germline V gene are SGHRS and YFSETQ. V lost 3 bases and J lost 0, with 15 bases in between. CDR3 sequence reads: CASSWEIREVNTEAFF. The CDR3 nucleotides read TGCGCCAGCAGCTGGGAGATCAGGGAGGTGAACACTGAAGCTTTCTTT.

CDR3 DNA sequence: TGTGCCATCAGTGAGTCGCGGCCGATCTATGGCTACACCTTC. Amino acids: CAISESRPIYGYTF. J is TRBJ1-2 and V is TRBV10-3; D remains ambiguous. Between the trimmed V and J ends, which lost 0 bases and 4 bases, there was a span of 9 bases. Germline-derived CDR1 and CDR2 are ENHRY and SYGVKD. The CDR3 runs to 14 residues.

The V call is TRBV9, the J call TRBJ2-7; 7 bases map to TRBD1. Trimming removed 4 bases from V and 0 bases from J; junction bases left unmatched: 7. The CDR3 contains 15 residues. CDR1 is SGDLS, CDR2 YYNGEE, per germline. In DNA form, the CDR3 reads TGTGCCAGCAGCATAAACCGGGACAGCTCCTACGAGCAGTACTTC. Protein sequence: CASSINRDSSYEQYF.

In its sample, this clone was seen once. CDR3 nucleotides: TGTGCCAGCAGGGACAGCTATAGCAATCAGCCCCAGCATTTT. Residues: CASRDSYSNQPQHF. V usage is TRBV6-1 and J usage is TRBJ1-5, with D possibly TRBD1 on 6 matching bases. The CDR3 runs to 14 residues. CDR1 is MNHNS and CDR2 is SASEGT in the germline V gene. V was pared by 6 bases and J by 0 bases, with 9 bases between.

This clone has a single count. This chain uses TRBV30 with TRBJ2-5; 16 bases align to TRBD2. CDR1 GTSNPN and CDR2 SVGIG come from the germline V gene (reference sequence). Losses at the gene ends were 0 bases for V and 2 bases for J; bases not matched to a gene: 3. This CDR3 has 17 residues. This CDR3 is CAWSVWGLAGGQETQYF. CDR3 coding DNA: TGTGCCTGGAGTGTATGGGGACTAGCGGGGGGGCAAGAGACCCAGTACTTC. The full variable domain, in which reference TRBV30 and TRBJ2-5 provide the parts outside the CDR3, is SQTIHQWPATLVQPVGSPLSLECTVEGTSNPNLYWYRQAAGRGLQLLFYSVGIGQISSEVPQNLSASRPQDRQFILSSKKLLLSDSGFYLCAWSVWGLAGGQETQYFGPGTRLLVL.

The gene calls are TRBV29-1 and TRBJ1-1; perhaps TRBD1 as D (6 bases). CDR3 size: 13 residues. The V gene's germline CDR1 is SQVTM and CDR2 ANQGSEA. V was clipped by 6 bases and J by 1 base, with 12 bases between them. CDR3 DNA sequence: TGCAGCGTAAGACAGGCTTGGAACACTGAAGCTTTCTTT. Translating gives CSVRQAWNTEAFF.

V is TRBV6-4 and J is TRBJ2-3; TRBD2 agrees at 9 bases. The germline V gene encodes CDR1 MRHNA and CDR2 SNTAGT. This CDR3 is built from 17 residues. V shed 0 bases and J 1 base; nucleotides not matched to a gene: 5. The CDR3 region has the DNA TGTGCCAGCAGTGACTCAGGCGGGGGGGCCGGCACAGATACGCAGTATTTT. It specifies CASSDSGGGAGTDTQYF.